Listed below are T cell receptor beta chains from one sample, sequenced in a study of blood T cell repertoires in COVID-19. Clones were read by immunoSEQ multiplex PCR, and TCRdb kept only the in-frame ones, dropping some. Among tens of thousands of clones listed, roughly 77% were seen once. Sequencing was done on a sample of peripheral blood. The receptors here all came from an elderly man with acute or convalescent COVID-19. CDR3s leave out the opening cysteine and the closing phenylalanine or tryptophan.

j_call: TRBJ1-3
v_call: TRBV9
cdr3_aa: ASSLPLGDTIY

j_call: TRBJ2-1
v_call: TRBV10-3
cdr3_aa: AISRSDGNEQF

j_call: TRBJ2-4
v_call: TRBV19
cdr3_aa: ASSPTSVGQDIQY

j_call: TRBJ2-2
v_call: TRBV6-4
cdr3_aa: ASSSGTGELF

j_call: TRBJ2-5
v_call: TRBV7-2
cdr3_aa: ASSPRVGGFQETQY

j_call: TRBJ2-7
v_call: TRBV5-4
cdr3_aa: ASSVGLAGAPYEQY

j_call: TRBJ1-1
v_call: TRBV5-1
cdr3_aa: ASSLGSTGPNTEAF

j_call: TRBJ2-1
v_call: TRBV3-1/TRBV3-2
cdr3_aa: ASRSELTSGRANEQF

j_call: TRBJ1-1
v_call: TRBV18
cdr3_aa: ASSQLDSGGNTEAF

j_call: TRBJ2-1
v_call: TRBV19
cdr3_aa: ASLPSSSGDNEQF

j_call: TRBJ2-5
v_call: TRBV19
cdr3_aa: ASSTPLGGRETQY

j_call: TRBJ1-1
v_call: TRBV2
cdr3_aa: ASRKTGGDTEAF